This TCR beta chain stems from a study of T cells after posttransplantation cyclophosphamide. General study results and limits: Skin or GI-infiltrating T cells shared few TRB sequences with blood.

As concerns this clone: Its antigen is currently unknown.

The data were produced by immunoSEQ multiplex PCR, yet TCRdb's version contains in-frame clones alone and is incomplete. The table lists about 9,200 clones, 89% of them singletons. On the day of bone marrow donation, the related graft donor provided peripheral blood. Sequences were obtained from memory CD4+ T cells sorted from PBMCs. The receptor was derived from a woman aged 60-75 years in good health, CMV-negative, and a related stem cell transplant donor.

The CDR3: CAWSTGLGGYTF. Written as DNA, the CDR3 is TGTGCCTGGAGTACAGGGTTGGGTGGCTACACCTTC. The V and J genes are TRBV30 and TRBJ1-2; D may be TRBD1 (6 bases). There are 12 residues in the CDR3. The germline V gene has CDR1 GTSNPN and CDR2 SVGIG (reference sequence). V lost 2 bases to trimming and J lost 7 bases, with 11 bases between them.